These 28 T cell receptor beta chains came from one sample sequenced in a study of blood T cell repertoires in COVID-19. Data came from immunoSEQ multiplex PCR; TCRdb stores just in-frame clones and leaves some out. Here the sample spans 250,000 to 300,000 clones, roughly 90% being singletons. Sequenced: peripheral blood. Every receptor here comes from a woman between 25 and 40 years old with COVID-19, enrolled during active disease.

The gene calls are TRBV18 and TRBJ2-4, with no clear D. Between the trimmed V and J ends, which lost 3 bases and 9 bases, there was a span of 6 bases. Looked up from germline, CDR1 is KGHSH and CDR2 is LQKENI. This CDR3 region has 11 residues. CDR3 region: CASSPEVIQYF. The CDR3 region has the DNA TGTGCCAGCTCACCCGAGGTCATTCAGTACTTC. The full variable domain, rest sourced from reference TRBV18 and TRBJ2-4, is NAGVMQNPRHLVRRRGQEARLRCSPMKGHSHVYWYRQLPEEGLKFMVYLQKENIIDESGMPKERFSAEFPKEGPSILRIQQVVRGDSAAYFCASSPEVIQYFGAGTRLSVL.

This rearrangement joins TRBV12-3 or TRBV12-4 to TRBJ2-7; possibly TRBD1 for D (6 bases). The CDR3 is 13 residues long. V dropped 2 bases and J dropped 6 bases, with 11 bases sitting between them. The CDR3 DNA follows: TGTGCCAGCAGTTTAACAGGGCCGGTCGAGCAGTACTTC. As protein: CASSLTGPVEQYF.

The sample holds a few counts of this clone. The chain carries TRBV7-9 and TRBJ2-7; D unclear. V dropped 4 bases and J dropped 2 bases, with 9 bases sitting between them. The germline CDR1 and CDR2 sequences are SEHNR and FQNEAQ (reference sequence). The CDR3 is 13 residues long. The CDR3 DNA reads as TGTGCCAGCAGCTCGTCGGTAACCTACGAGCAGTACTTC. This encodes CASSSSVTYEQYF.

The chain links TRBV5-5 to TRBJ1-5; 7 positions match TRBD1. The V and J ends lost 0 bases and 6 bases, in that order; junction bases with no gene match: 3. The CDR3 length is 14 residues. Germline CDR1 SGHKS, CDR2 YYEKEE (reference sequence). CDR3 DNA: TGTGCCAGCAGCTTGGTGACAGGGACTCAGCCCCAGCATTTT. Protein sequence: CASSLVTGTQPQHF.

The V gene is TRBV29-1, the J gene TRBJ2-1; D unresolved. V was clipped by 4 bases and J by 2 bases, with 12 bases between them. Germline V gene lookup returns CDR1 SQVTM and CDR2 ANQGSEA. The CDR3 is made up of 14 amino acids. CDR3 sequence (DNA): TGCAGCGTTGTTACTGGTCCGACCTACAATGAGCAGTTCTTC. Its protein is CSVVTGPTYNEQFF.

The chain combines TRBV6-6 with TRBJ2-1; 12 nucleotides align to TRBD2. Germline trimming cut 0 bases from V and 10 bases from J; bases unmatched to any gene: 4. The CDR3 has 15 amino acids. The germline gives CDR1 MNHNY, CDR2 SVGAGI (reference sequence). CDR3 in amino acids: CASSYSLAGGTEQFF. The CDR3 bases are TGTGCCAGCAGTTACTCACTAGCGGGAGGAACAGAGCAGTTCTTC.

The V and J genes are TRBV12-3 or TRBV12-4 and TRBJ1-5; 7 bases line up with TRBD1. V was pared by 5 bases and J by 6 bases, with 4 bases of the junction left unmatched. CDR3 length: 13 residues. Written as DNA, the CDR3 is TGTGCCAGCAGTGACAGGGTCCGTCAGCCCCAGCATTTT. Its translation: CASSDRVRQPQHF.

J is TRBJ2-6 and V is TRBV5-1; a possible D gene is TRBD2 (7 bases). The CDR3 sequence is 16 residues long. Trimming removed 0 bases at V and 4 bases at J, with 11 bases between. Germline CDR1 and CDR2: SGHRS and YFSETQ. CDR3 region: CASSLEGGQGANVLTF. The CDR3, as DNA: TGCGCCAGCAGCTTGGAGGGGGGGCAAGGGGCCAACGTCCTGACTTTC.

The chain has TRBV11-1 and TRBJ2-2; the match to TRBD1 covers 8 bases. V lost 4 bases, J lost 5 bases, and 6 bases stayed unmatched. The CDR3 runs 15 residues. The V gene's germline CDR1 is SGHAT and CDR2 FQDESV (reference sequence). The CDR3 loop reads CASSYRDRPTGELFF. CDR3 nucleotides: TGTGCCAGCAGCTACCGGGACAGGCCTACCGGGGAGCTGTTTTTT. The complete variable domain, with remaining parts taken from reference TRBV11-1 and TRBJ2-2, reads EAEVAQSPRYKITEKSQAVAFWCDPISGHATLYWYRQILGQGPELLVQFQDESVVDDSQLPKDRFSAERLKGVDSTLKIQPAELGDSAMYLCASSYRDRPTGELFFGEGSRLTVL.

The chain combines TRBV5-1 with TRBJ1-3; D is unresolved. V was cut by 5 bases and J by 0 bases, with 9 bases left in between. The CDR3 covers 14 residues. The V gene's germline CDR1 is SGHRS and CDR2 YFSETQ. CDR3: CASRNEGSGNTIYF. The CDR3 DNA follows: TGCGCCAGCAGGAATGAGGGCTCTGGAAACACCATATATTTT.

The chain links TRBV5-4 to TRBJ2-1; D is perhaps TRBD2 (5 bases). CDR1 is SGHNT and CDR2 is YYREEE in the germline V gene (reference sequence). V was clipped by 4 bases and J by 4 bases, with 18 bases between them. The length of the CDR3 is 16 residues. DNA of the CDR3: TGTGCCAGCAGCCCGCCTAAGAGCGGAGCTTACAATGAGCAGTTCTTC. Residues: CASSPPKSGAYNEQFF.

The J gene is TRBJ1-5, the V gene TRBV11-2; D is undetermined. CDR3 size: 15 residues. Germline values: CDR1 SGHAT, CDR2 FQNNGV. The V end lost 2 bases, the J end lost 6 bases, and 14 bases lay between the germline ends. CDR3 in DNA: TGTGCCAGCAGCTTAAACGGGAATGGCATTCAGCCCCAGCATTTT. This sequence encodes CASSLNGNGIQPQHF.

This chain uses TRBV5-1 with TRBJ2-6; D is possibly TRBD1 (6 bases). The CDR3 loop spans 16 amino acids. V lost 3 bases and J lost 0, with 10 bases in between. From germline, CDR1 is SGHRS and CDR2 YFSETQ. CDR3 sequence: CASSSRQASGANVLTF. The CDR3 region has the DNA TGCGCCAGCAGCTCCAGACAGGCCTCTGGGGCCAACGTCCTGACTTTC.

Here the CDR3 reads CASSLFTPDSNTEAFF. CDR3 bases: TGTGCCAGCAGTTTATTCACCCCTGACTCGAACACTGAAGCTTTCTTT. The V gene is TRBV27, the J gene TRBJ1-1; no clear D gene. With 1 base removed from V and 1 base from J, the gap between germline ends came to 13 bases. This CDR3 has 16 residues. The germline gives CDR1 MNHEY, CDR2 SMNVEV (reference sequence).

CDR3 in amino acids: CASSTNGANEKLFF. In nucleotides, the CDR3 is TGTGCCAGCAGCACAAACGGAGCTAATGAAAAACTGTTTTTT. The chain recombines TRBV7-2 with TRBJ1-4, with no clear D. The V end was cut by 5 bases, the J end by 3 bases, with 10 bases between. The CDR3 is 14 residues long. Germline lookup yields CDR1 SGHTA and CDR2 FQGNSA.

The chain uses TRBV19 and TRBJ2-3; no definite D call. Germline CDR1 reads LNHDA; CDR2 reads SQIVND (reference sequence). V was trimmed by 2 bases and J by 3 bases, leaving 9 bases between them. The CDR3 totals 14 residues. The CDR3 region has the DNA TGTGCCAGTAGTATATCTGCAGGAACAGATACGCAGTATTTT. It translates to CASSISAGTDTQYF.

This sequence joins TRBV27 and TRBJ2-1; no clear D gene. Trimming stripped 2 bases from V and 7 bases from J, with 9 bases between. CDR3 size: 13 residues. Germline V gene data show CDR1 as MNHEY and CDR2 as SMNVEV (reference sequence). For the CDR3, the DNA is TGTGCCAGCAGTTTACTAGTCGGGAATGAGCAGTTCTTC. This sequence encodes CASSLLVGNEQFF.

The chain joins TRBV14 to TRBJ2-2; weak D call: TRBD2 (6 bases). The germline gives CDR1 SGHDN, CDR2 FVKESK. This CDR3 comprises 16 residues. Deletions cut 2 bases from V and 5 bases from J, with 15 bases between. CDR3 residues: CASSQIVSSGTGELFF. The CDR3 DNA follows: TGTGCCAGCAGCCAAATTGTATCGAGCGGGACCGGGGAGCTGTTTTTT.

The gene calls are TRBV9 and TRBJ1-2; no clear D gene. The CDR3 has 14 residues. Germline V gene lookup returns CDR1 SGDLS and CDR2 YYNGEE. V lost 0 bases and J lost 5, with 11 bases in between. CDR3 nucleotides: TGTGCCAGCAGCGTAGTCCCGGGCGGGTATGGCTACACCTTC. Translation gives CASSVVPGGYGYTF.

The CDR3 loop is CASTPRTGDNYGYTF. In DNA, the CDR3 is TGTGCCAGTACACCTAGGACAGGGGATAACTATGGCTACACCTTC. The chain links TRBV2 to TRBJ1-2; the match to TRBD1 covers 9 bases. CDR1 is SNHLY, CDR2 FYNNEI, per germline. The V segment lost 9 bases and the J segment 1 base; nucleotides outside the gene matches: 9. The CDR3 loop spans 15 amino acids.

This chain uses TRBV27 with TRBJ1-1, with no clear D. With 0 bases removed from V and 0 bases from J, the gap between germline ends came to 8 bases. CDR3 length equals 15 residues. Looked up from germline, CDR1 is MNHEY and CDR2 is SMNVEV (reference sequence). DNA for the CDR3: TGTGCCAGCAGTTTATCGGCGGGGTTGAACACTGAAGCTTTCTTT. Amino acids: CASSLSAGLNTEAFF.

The V and J genes are TRBV30 and TRBJ1-4; unclear D gene. V dropped 4 bases and J dropped 0 bases, with 15 bases sitting between them. This CDR3 region has 16 residues. The germline V gene encodes CDR1 GTSNPN and CDR2 SVGIG (reference sequence). This CDR3 reads CAWMSGLPATNEKLFF. Here the CDR3 DNA reads TGTGCCTGGATGAGCGGGCTACCTGCAACTAATGAAAAACTGTTTTTT.

The chain couples TRBV6-5 to TRBJ1-4, with TRBD1 identical over 7 bases. J gave up 3 bases and V 10 bases, and 2 bases lay outside the gene matches. This CDR3 has 12 amino acids. Per germline, CDR1 MNHEY and CDR2 SVGAGI. The CDR3 loop is CAIQGPNEKLFF. The CDR3, as DNA: TGTGCCATACAGGGGCCTAATGAAAAACTGTTTTTT.

This sequence joins TRBV2 and TRBJ1-1, with D perhaps TRBD1 (5 bases). Trimming shortened V by 6 bases and J by 1 base, and 15 bases separated the two germline ends. The CDR3 has 15 residues. Germline CDR1 and CDR2: SNHLY and FYNNEI. The chain's CDR3 is CASRRAGLKNTEAFF. In DNA form, the CDR3 reads TGTGCCAGCAGGAGGGCGGGACTGAAGAACACTGAAGCTTTCTTT. Full variable domain (rest looked up from reference TRBV2 and TRBJ1-1): EPEVTQTPSHQVTQMGQEVILRCVPISNHLYFYWYRQILGQKVEFLVSFYNNEISEKSEIFDDQFSVERPDGSNFTLKIRSTKLEDSAMYFCASRRAGLKNTEAFFGQGTRLTVV.

The rearrangement joins TRBV5-1 to TRBJ1-1; D ambiguous. With 1 base removed from V and 4 bases from J, the gap between germline ends came to 8 bases. The CDR3 has 13 amino acids. In germline, CDR1 is SGHRS, CDR2 YFSETQ. The CDR3 DNA sequence: TGCGCCAGCAGCTTGAGTCGCGGCACTGAAGCTTTCTTT. Translated: CASSLSRGTEAFF. Filled out from reference TRBV5-1 and TRBJ1-1, the complete variable domain reads KAGVTQTPRYLIKTRGQQVTLSCSPISGHRSVSWYQQTPGQGLQFLFEYFSETQRNKGNFPGRFSGRQFSNSRSEMNVSTLELGDSALYLCASSLSRGTEAFFGQGTRLTVV.

CDR3 bases: TGTGCCAGCAGCTTAGTGATGGGGGCGAACACTGAAGCTTTCTTT. This sequence encodes CASSLVMGANTEAFF. The chain links TRBV7-9 to TRBJ1-1, with D perhaps matching TRBD1 (6 bases). Trimming took 1 base from V and 1 from J, leaving 10 bases between them. This CDR3 is 15 amino acids long. Per germline, CDR1 SEHNR and CDR2 FQNEAQ (reference sequence).

The chain is built from TRBV11-2 and TRBJ2-2; 7 nucleotides align to TRBD1. The CDR3 is made up of 17 amino acids. Germline V gives CDR1 SGHAT, CDR2 FQNNGV. The trim removed 5 bases at V and 2 bases at J, leaving 11 bases unmatched. Written as DNA, the CDR3 is TGTGCCAGCAGCATTACGCCGGGACAGAATAACACCGGGGAGCTGTTTTTT. Translation: CASSITPGQNNTGELFF. Full variable domain (missing parts from reference TRBV11-2 and TRBJ2-2): EAGVAQSPRYKIIEKRQSVAFWCNPISGHATLYWYQQILGQGPKLLIQFQNNGVVDDSQLPKDRFSAERLKGVDSTLKIQPAKLEDSAVYLCASSITPGQNNTGELFFGEGSRLTVL.

This chain connects TRBV2 to TRBJ2-1; 9 nucleotides line up with TRBD1. The CDR3 is 16 residues long. V lost 2 bases and J lost 8; bases outside the gene matches: 10. Looked up from germline, CDR1 is SNHLY and CDR2 is FYNNEI. CDR3 protein: CASSELRGTGKDEQFF. The CDR3 coding sequence is TGTGCCAGCAGTGAATTGCGAGGGACAGGGAAGGATGAGCAGTTCTTC.